The 16 T cell receptor beta chains below all came from one sample that was sequenced in a study of identical twins. TCRdb redid the calling of the 5' RACE reads with MiXCR, one entry per CDR3 protein. The profile shows about 240,000 distinct CDR3 sequences, approximately 12% of them singletons. Separately, the same data were catalogued under a study of yellow fever vaccine responses in identical twins.

Sequencing was carried out using memory (CD45RO+) T cells sorted from blood. These receptors all stem from a woman aged 18-29 years in good health.

V gene TRBV3-1 combines with J gene TRBJ2-3; D tentatively fits TRBD1 or TRBD2 (5 bases each). Germline V CDR1 and CDR2: LGHDT, YNNKEL (reference sequence). V lost 7 bases and J lost 4, with 12 bases in between. The CDR3 totals 13 residues. CDR3 nucleotide sequence: TGTGCCAGCAACCTGAGGGGCGCAGATACGCAGTATTTT. It encodes CASNLRGADTQYF.

The rearrangement uses TRBV27 and TRBJ2-7; TRBD2 aligns across 13 bases. The V gene's germline CDR1 is MNHEY and CDR2 SMNVEV (reference sequence). The CDR3 has 15 amino acids. The trim removed 5 bases at V and 8 bases at J, leaving 9 bases unmatched. CDR3 bases: TGTGCCAGCAGTACCCGGACTAGCGGGAGTTACAAGCAGTACTTC. Protein: CASSTRTSGSYKQYF.

The sample holds a few counts of this clonotype. V gene TRBV6-2 or TRBV6-3 combines with J gene TRBJ2-7; 8 bases fit TRBD1. Unmatched junction bases numbered 8, after V lost 5 bases and J lost 5 bases. This CDR3 is built from 14 residues. Germline CDR1 and CDR2: MNHEY and SVGEGT. The CDR3 reads CASSPTGGGHEQYF. CDR3 nucleotide sequence: TGTGCCAGCAGTCCCACAGGGGGAGGCCACGAGCAGTACTTC.

The sample holds a few counts of this clonotype. V usage is TRBV29-1 and J usage is TRBJ2-3, with 7 nucleotides matching TRBD2. Trimming cost V 0 bases and J 3 bases; bases outside gene matches: 9. The CDR3 spans 16 residues. Germline CDR1 reads SQVTM; CDR2 reads ANQGSEA. CDR3 in DNA: TGCAGCGTTGAAGAGGTGGGGGGGGTCCGTACAGATACGCAGTATTTT. Translation: CSVEEVGGVRTDTQYF.

A few counts support this clonotype. The rearrangement joins TRBV18 to TRBJ2-2; D is unclear. Trimming shortened V by 5 bases and J by 6 bases, and 4 bases separated the two germline ends. The CDR3 is 11 amino acids. Germline values: CDR1 KGHSH, CDR2 LQKENI. The CDR3 loop reads CASSYAGELFF. The CDR3 DNA sequence: TGTGCCAGCTCATATGCCGGGGAGCTGTTTTTT.

This chain links TRBV12-3 or TRBV12-4 with TRBJ2-1; 12 nucleotides match TRBD2. The CDR3 extends over 17 amino acids. Trimming at V came to 5 bases and at J to 5 bases, leaving 10 bases not matched to a gene. The CDR3 DNA reads as TGTGCCAGCAGTCCCTGGACTAGCGGGATCGAAAACAATGAGCAGTTCTTC. Amino acid sequence: CASSPWTSGIENNEQFF.

In this sample, this clonotype turned up many times. The V gene is TRBV5-1, the J gene TRBJ2-7; tentatively, D is TRBD1 (6 bases). The CDR3 has 19 residues. Germline CDR1 and CDR2: SGHRS and YFSETQ. V lost 3 bases and J lost 0, with 25 bases in between. As DNA, the CDR3 is TGCGCCAGCAGCTACAAACAGGGATGGGAAGACCAAAACTCCTACGAGCAGTACTTC. It specifies CASSYKQGWEDQNSYEQYF.

This sequence joins TRBV2 and TRBJ2-2, with 7 bases lining up with TRBD2. The CDR3 is 17 amino acids. V gave up 3 bases and J gave up 0 bases; unmatched junction bases: 7. Germline V CDR1 and CDR2: SNHLY, FYNNEI. The CDR3 sequence is CASSDRAGWTNTGELFF. The CDR3 DNA sequence: TGTGCCAGCAGTGATCGAGCGGGGTGGACGAACACCGGGGAGCTGTTTTTT. Drawing the rest from reference TRBV2 and TRBJ2-2, the complete variable domain is EPEVTQTPSHQVTQMGQEVILRCVPISNHLYFYWYRQILGQKVEFLVSFYNNEISEKSEIFDDQFSVERPDGSNFTLKIRSTKLEDSAMYFCASSDRAGWTNTGELFFGEGSRLTVL.

This clonotype appeared many times. The chain links TRBV5-1 to TRBJ2-1, with D hard to call. V was cut by 0 bases and J by 8 bases, with 15 bases left in between. CDR1 SGHRS and CDR2 YFSETQ come from the germline V gene. The CDR3 is made up of 15 amino acids. CDR3 sequence: CASSLDAPKVDEQFF. As DNA, the CDR3 is TGCGCCAGCAGCTTGGACGCTCCCAAGGTCGATGAGCAGTTCTTC.

The chain uses TRBV7-8 and TRBJ2-2; no clear D. Trimming cost V 0 bases and J 5 bases, with 13 bases left between them. The germline V gene encodes CDR1 SGHVS and CDR2 FQNEAQ. The CDR3 extends over 16 amino acids. Here the CDR3 DNA reads TGTGCCAGCAGCTTAGCTCTGGAATTACGTACCGGGGAGCTGTTTTTT. Translating gives CASSLALELRTGELFF.

In this sample, this clonotype turned up a few times. The V gene is TRBV27, the J gene TRBJ2-7, with D unresolved. The V gene's germline CDR1 is MNHEY and CDR2 SMNVEV (reference sequence). Trimming took 4 bases from V and 0 from J, leaving 10 bases between them. The CDR3 is 14 amino acids. This chain's CDR3 is CASSYTFSSYEQYF. The DNA of the CDR3 is TGTGCCAGCAGTTATACCTTCTCCTCCTACGAGCAGTACTTC.

A few counts support this clonotype. This chain uses TRBV5-1 with TRBJ1-5; no reliable D call. Germline V gene sequence: CDR1 SGHRS, CDR2 YFSETQ. CDR3 length: 13 amino acids. Trimming shortened V by 4 bases and J by 5 bases, and 10 bases separated the two germline ends. In DNA form, the CDR3 reads TGCGCCAGCAGCAGCCAAGGAGATCAGCCCCAGCATTTT. Translating it yields CASSSQGDQPQHF.

This clonotype was seen only a few times. This chain connects TRBV11-2 to TRBJ2-1; no clear D gene. This CDR3 has 14 residues. V lost 3 bases, J lost 6 bases, and 12 bases lay in between. CDR1 is SGHAT and CDR2 is FQNNGV in the germline V gene. CDR3 sequence: CASSFGTPLNEQFF. For the CDR3, the DNA is TGTGCCAGCAGCTTTGGCACTCCCCTCAATGAGCAGTTCTTC.

The chain employs TRBV6-1 and TRBJ2-5; D unresolved. The CDR3 runs 15 residues. Germline lookup yields CDR1 MNHNS and CDR2 SASEGT. The V gene lost 5 bases and the J gene lost 5 bases, with 18 bases spanning the gap. The CDR3 coding sequence is TGTGCCAGCAGTCGTAACGCAGGCCCAATTGAGACCCAGTACTTC. As protein: CASSRNAGPIETQYF.

V and J are TRBV7-2 and TRBJ2-7; tentatively, D is TRBD2 (6 bases). CDR3 length: 15 residues. The V and J ends lost 5 bases and 3 bases respectively, with 17 bases between them. Looked up from germline, CDR1 is SGHTA and CDR2 is FQGNSA. The CDR3 nucleotides are TGTGCCAGCAGCACCCGTTCTAGCGAGCACTACGAGCAGTACTTC. Translation: CASSTRSSEHYEQYF.

The chain is built from TRBV20-1 and TRBJ2-1, with D uncertain. V lost 2 bases to trimming and J lost 5 bases, with 13 bases between them. This CDR3 has 14 amino acids. The germline V gene has CDR1 DFQATT and CDR2 SNEGSKA (reference sequence). CDR3 in DNA: TGCAGTGCTAGATTTATTGGACGGGACAATGAGCAGTTCTTC. The encoded protein is CSARFIGRDNEQFF.